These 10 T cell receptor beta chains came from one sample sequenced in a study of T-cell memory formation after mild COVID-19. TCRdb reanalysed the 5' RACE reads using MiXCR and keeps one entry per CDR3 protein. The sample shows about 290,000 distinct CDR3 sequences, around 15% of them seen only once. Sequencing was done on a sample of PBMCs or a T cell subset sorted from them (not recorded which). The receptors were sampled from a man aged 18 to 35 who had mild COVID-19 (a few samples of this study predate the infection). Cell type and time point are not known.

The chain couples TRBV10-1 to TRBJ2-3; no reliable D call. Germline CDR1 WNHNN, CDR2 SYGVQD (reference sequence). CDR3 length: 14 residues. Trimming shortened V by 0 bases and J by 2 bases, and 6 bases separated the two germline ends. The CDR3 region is CASSESELTDTQYF. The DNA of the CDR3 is TGCGCCAGCAGTGAGTCGGAGCTCACAGATACGCAGTATTTT.

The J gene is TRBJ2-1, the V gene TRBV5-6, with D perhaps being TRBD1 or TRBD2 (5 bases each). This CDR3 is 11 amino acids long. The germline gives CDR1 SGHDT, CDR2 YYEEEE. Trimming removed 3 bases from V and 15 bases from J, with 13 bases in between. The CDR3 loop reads CASSSDGGSFF. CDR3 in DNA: TGTGCCAGCAGCTCCGATGGGGGTTCGTTCTTC.

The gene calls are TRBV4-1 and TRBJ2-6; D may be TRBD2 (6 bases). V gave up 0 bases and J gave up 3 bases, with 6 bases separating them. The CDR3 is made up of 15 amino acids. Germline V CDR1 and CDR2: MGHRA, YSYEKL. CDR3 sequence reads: CASSQDGGGANVLTF. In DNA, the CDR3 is TGCGCCAGCAGCCAAGACGGGGGTGGGGCCAACGTCCTGACTTTC.

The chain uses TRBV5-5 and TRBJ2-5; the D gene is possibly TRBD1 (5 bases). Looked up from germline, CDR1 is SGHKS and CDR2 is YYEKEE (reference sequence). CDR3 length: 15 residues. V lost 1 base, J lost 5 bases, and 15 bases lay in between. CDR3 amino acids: CASSLQGSGYETQYF. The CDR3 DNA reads TGTGCCAGCAGCTTGCAGGGATCGGGCTACGAGACCCAGTACTTC.

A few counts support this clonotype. As DNA, the CDR3 is TGTGCCAGCAGCTTCGGGGGGCTGACGACTGAAGCTTTCTTT. Translating gives CASSFGGLTTEAFF. The genes are TRBV7-2 and TRBJ1-1, with D possibly TRBD1 on 6 matching bases. CDR3 length: 14 amino acids. CDR1 is SGHTA and CDR2 is FQGNSA in the germline V gene. Trimming left V 3 bases short and J 5 bases short, with 13 bases between.

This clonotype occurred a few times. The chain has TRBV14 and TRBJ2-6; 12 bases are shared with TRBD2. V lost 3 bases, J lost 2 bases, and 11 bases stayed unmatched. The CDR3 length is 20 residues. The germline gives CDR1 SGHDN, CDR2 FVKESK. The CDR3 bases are TGTGCCAGCAGCCACAGGACTAGCGGGACCATTCCACCTGGGGCCAACGTCCTGACTTTC. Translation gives CASSHRTSGTIPPGANVLTF.

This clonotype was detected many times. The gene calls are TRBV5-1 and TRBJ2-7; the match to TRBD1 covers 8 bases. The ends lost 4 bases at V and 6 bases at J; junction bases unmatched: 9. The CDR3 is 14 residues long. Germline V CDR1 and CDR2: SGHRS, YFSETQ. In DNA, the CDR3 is TGCGCCAGCAGCCCGGAGACAGGGGCGTCCGAGCAGTACGTC. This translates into CASSPETGASEQYV.

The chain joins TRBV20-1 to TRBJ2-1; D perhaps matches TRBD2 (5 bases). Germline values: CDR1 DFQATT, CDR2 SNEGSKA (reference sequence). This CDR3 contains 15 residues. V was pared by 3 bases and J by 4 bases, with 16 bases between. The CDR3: CSARGQPGTYNEQFF. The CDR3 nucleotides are TGCAGTGCTAGGGGCCAGCCGGGAACTTACAATGAGCAGTTCTTC.

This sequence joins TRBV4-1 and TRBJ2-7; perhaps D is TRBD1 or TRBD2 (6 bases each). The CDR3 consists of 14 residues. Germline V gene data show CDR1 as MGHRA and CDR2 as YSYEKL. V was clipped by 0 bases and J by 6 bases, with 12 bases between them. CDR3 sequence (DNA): TGCGCCAGCAGCCAAGACCCGGGGGCGAGCGAGCAGTACGTC. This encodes CASSQDPGASEQYV.

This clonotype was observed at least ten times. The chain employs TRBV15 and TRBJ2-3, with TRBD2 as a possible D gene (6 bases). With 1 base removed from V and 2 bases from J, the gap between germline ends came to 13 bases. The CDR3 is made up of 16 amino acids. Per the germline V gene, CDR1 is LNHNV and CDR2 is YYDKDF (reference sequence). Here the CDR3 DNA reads TGTGCCACCAGCAGAGGACCGGGACTGCTCACAGATACGCAGTATTTT. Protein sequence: CATSRGPGLLTDTQYF.